These 4 T cell receptor beta chains were sequenced from one sample in a study of blood T cell repertoires in COVID-19. Here immunoSEQ multiplex PCR was the method, and the copy in TCRdb shows in-frame clones only, minus some. The data hold under 300,000 clones, with around four fifths observed a single time. Sequencing used peripheral blood. The receptors originated from a woman in her 40s with active or convalescent COVID-19.

The V and J genes are TRBV4-2 and TRBJ1-6, with 7 bases that match TRBD1. Germline trimming cut 4 bases from V and 7 bases from J; bases unmatched to any gene: 4. Germline CDR1 and CDR2: LGHNA and YNFKEQ. The CDR3 loop spans 14 amino acids. The CDR3 coding sequence is TGTGCCAGCAGCCTCGGGACAGAAAATTCACCCCTCCACTTT. Encoded protein: CASSLGTENSPLHF.

DNA for the CDR3: TGTGCCAGCAGCTTAGGGGGGCTGTGGGAGACCCAGTACTTC. Encoded protein: CASSLGGLWETQYF. The rearrangement uses TRBV7-9 and TRBJ2-5; D possibly corresponds to TRBD1 (6 bases). There are 14 residues in the CDR3. The germline V and J ends were trimmed by 1 base and 5 bases, with 11 bases remaining between them. Germline V lookup: CDR1 SEHNR, CDR2 FQNEAQ (reference sequence).

The chain recombines TRBV28 with TRBJ1-4; D is unclear. The CDR3 totals 12 residues. Trimming removed 8 bases from V and 9 bases from J, with 13 bases in between. Germline CDR1 reads MDHEN; CDR2 reads SYDVKM. The CDR3 sequence: CASRTGLQKLFF. CDR3 coding DNA: TGTGCCAGCCGAACCGGGTTACAAAAACTGTTTTTT.

The genes are TRBV7-3 and TRBJ1-1, with D hard to call. The V gene's germline CDR1 is SGHTA and CDR2 FQGTGA. CDR3 length equals 12 residues. Deletions cut 8 bases from V and 4 bases from J, with 11 bases between. DNA for the CDR3: TGTGCCAGCGGGAGATTTGGCACTGAAGCTTTCTTT. Encoded protein: CASGRFGTEAFF.